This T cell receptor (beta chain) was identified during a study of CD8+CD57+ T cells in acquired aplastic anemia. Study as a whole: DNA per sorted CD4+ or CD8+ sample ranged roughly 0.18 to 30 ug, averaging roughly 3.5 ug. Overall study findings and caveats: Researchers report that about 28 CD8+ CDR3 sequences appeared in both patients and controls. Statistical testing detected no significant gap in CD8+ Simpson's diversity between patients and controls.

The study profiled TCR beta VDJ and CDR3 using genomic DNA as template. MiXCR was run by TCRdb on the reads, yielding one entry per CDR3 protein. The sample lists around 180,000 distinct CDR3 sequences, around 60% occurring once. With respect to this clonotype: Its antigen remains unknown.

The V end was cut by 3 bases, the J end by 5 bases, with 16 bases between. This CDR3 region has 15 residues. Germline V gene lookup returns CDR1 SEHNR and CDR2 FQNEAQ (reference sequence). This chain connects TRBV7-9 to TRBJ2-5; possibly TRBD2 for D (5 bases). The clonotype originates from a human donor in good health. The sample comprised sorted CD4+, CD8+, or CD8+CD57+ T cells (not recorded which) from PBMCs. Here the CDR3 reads CASSFLAAGGETQYF. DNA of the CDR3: TGTGCCAGCAGCTTCCTTGCCGCGGGTGGGGAGACCCAGTACTTC. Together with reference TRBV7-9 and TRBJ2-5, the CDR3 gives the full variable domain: DTGVSQNPRHKITKRGQNVTFRCDPISEHNRLYWYRQTLGQGPEFLTYFQNEAQLEKSRLLSDRFSAERPKGSFSTLEIQRTEQGDSAMYLCASSFLAAGGETQYFGPGTRLLVL.